A selection of T cell receptor beta chains follows, all from one sample in a study of cytomegalovirus exposure and HLA in healthy donors. Some clones are missing from TCRdb's copy, which holds only in-frame ones; the method was immunoSEQ multiplex PCR. The sample includes 190,000 or so clones, 60% to 85% of them seen just once. The sequencing input was PBMCs. These receptor sequences come from a girl between 10 and 17 years old in good health and CMV-seropositive. The CDR3 runs from the conserved cysteine through the conserved F or W. D genes are given only for firm matches. Only part of the rows carry a size: once, few, many, or a class if the clone is expanded.

d_gene,j_gene,abundance,v_gene,CDR3aa,CDR3nt
TRBD1,TRBJ2-1,NA,TRBV5-4,CASSGPGGPSYNEQFF,TGTGCCAGCAGCGGGCCAGGGGGTCCTTCCTACAATGAGCAGTTCTTC
NA,TRBJ2-1,once,TRBV19,CASSIRASNHDEQFF,TGTGCCAGTAGTATCAGGGCCTCCAACCACGATGAGCAGTTCTTC
TRBD1,TRBJ1-3,NA,TRBV5-1,CASSSGQGEGGNTIYF,TGCGCCAGCAGTAGTGGCCAGGGGGAAGGTGGAAACACCATATATTTT
NA,TRBJ2-1,NA,TRBV30,CAWGTGSSYNEQFF,TGTGCCTGGGGAACAGGGAGCTCCTACAATGAGCAGTTCTTC
TRBD2,TRBJ2-5,NA,TRBV4-1,CASSGLAAETQYF,TGCGCCAGCAGTGGACTAGCGGCAGAGACCCAGTACTTC
TRBD2,TRBJ2-3,NA,TRBV5-1,CASSLQPSGAMTDTQYF,TGCGCCAGCAGCCTCCAACCTAGCGGGGCTATGACAGATACGCAGTATTTT
NA,TRBJ2-7,NA,TRBV7-2,CASSLVLPLQGNGYYEQYF,TGTGCCAGCAGCTTAGTTCTCCCCTTACAGGGAAACGGGTACTACGAGCAGTACTTC
TRBD1,TRBJ2-2,NA,TRBV9,CASSVTGAQGTGELFF,TGTGCCAGCAGCGTGACAGGGGCGCAGGGCACCGGGGAGCTGTTTTTT
NA,TRBJ1-5,once,TRBV5-5,CASSLGQGGGQPQHF,TGTGCCAGCAGCTTGGGGCAGGGAGGAGGTCAGCCCCAGCATTTT
TRBD1,TRBJ1-3,once,TRBV19,CASSASTATGIGSGNTIYF,TGTGCCAGTAGTGCCTCCACTGCGACAGGGATTGGCTCTGGAAACACCATATATTTT
TRBD1,TRBJ2-2,NA,TRBV30,CAWRQGARTGELFF,TGTGCCTGGAGACAGGGGGCGCGGACCGGGGAGCTGTTTTTT
NA,TRBJ1-1,few,TRBV5-1,CASSPEIQGTEAFF,TGCGCCAGCAGCCCGGAGATTCAGGGGACTGAAGCTTTCTTT
NA,TRBJ1-2,NA,TRBV6-4,CASGPGYTF,TGTGCCAGCGGCCCTGGCTACACCTTC
TRBD2,TRBJ2-2,NA,TRBV10-3,CAISFQSSGDPGELFF,TGTGCCATCAGTTTTCAGAGTAGCGGGGATCCCGGGGAGCTGTTTTTT
TRBD1,TRBJ2-1,NA,TRBV5-1,CASSLARQGAHEQFF,TGCGCCAGCAGCTTGGCCCGACAGGGGGCTCATGAGCAGTTCTTC
TRBD2,TRBJ2-3,NA,TRBV11-3,CASSLAGLGTDTQYF,TGTGCCAGCAGCTTAGCGGGACTAGGGACAGATACGCAGTATTTT
NA,TRBJ1-2,NA,TRBV5-4,CASSLDADLYYGYTF,TGTGCCAGCAGCTTGGACGCTGACTTATACTATGGCTACACCTTC
NA,TRBJ2-2,NA,TRBV7-2,CASSPRGGNTGELFF,TGTGCCAGCAGCCCCAGAGGCGGGAACACCGGGGAGCTGTTTTTT
NA,TRBJ2-3,few,TRBV5-6,CASSLNRRDTQYF,TGTGCCAGCAGCTTGAACCGGCGGGATACGCAGTATTTT
NA,TRBJ2-6,NA,TRBV5-1,CASREGAGANVLTF,TGCGCCAGCCGCGAGGGGGCTGGGGCCAACGTCCTGACTTTC
TRBD1,TRBJ2-1,NA,TRBV29-1,CSINRAGQGAGNEQFF,TGCAGCATTAACCGGGCAGGACAGGGGGCAGGGAATGAGCAGTTCTTC
TRBD1,TRBJ1-6,few,TRBV5-8,CASSLRGQAAPLHF,TGTGCCAGCAGCTTGCGGGGACAGGCGGCACCCCTCCACTTT
NA,TRBJ2-5,NA,TRBV4-3,CASSPNRNRAETQYF,TGCGCCAGCAGCCCCAACCGCAACAGGGCTGAGACCCAGTACTTC
TRBD2,TRBJ2-3,NA,TRBV10-3,CATRGTSGLSTDTQYF,TGTGCCACCCGCGGTACTAGCGGGCTGAGCACAGATACGCAGTATTTT
TRBD1,TRBJ1-2,NA,TRBV7-9,CASSPGDRLDYGYTF,TGTGCCAGCAGCCCCGGGGACAGGCTGGACTATGGCTACACCTTC
NA,TRBJ2-5,NA,TRBV5-1,CASSLDRITLAQYF,TGCGCCAGCAGCTTGGACAGAATTACTTTGGCCCAGTACTTC
TRBD2,TRBJ2-2,NA,TRBV11-2,CAVATAGVNTGELFF,TGTGCCGTCGCCACAGCGGGGGTAAACACCGGGGAGCTGTTTTTT
TRBD1,TRBJ1-1,NA,TRBV29-1,CSGGQGAGTEAFF,TGCAGCGGCGGACAGGGGGCTGGAACTGAAGCTTTCTTT
NA,TRBJ2-7,NA,TRBV5-5,CASSSQGNEQYF,TGTGCCAGCAGTTCGCAGGGGAACGAGCAGTACTTC
NA,TRBJ2-2,NA,TRBV2,CASESSQTKTGELFF,TGTGCCAGTGAATCGTCTCAGACAAAAACCGGGGAGCTGTTTTTT
TRBD1,TRBJ2-5,NA,TRBV19,CATSTGTGGLETQYF,TGTGCCACTTCTACGGGGACAGGGGGCCTAGAGACCCAGTACTTC
NA,TRBJ2-5,few,TRBV11-2,CASNPWGREETQYF,TGTGCCAGCAACCCTTGGGGCAGGGAAGAGACCCAGTACTTC
TRBD1,TRBJ1-6,NA,TRBV27,CASSLTGHSANSPLHF,TGTGCCAGCAGCCTGACAGGGCATTCGGCTAATTCACCCCTCCACTTT
NA,TRBJ1-2,NA,TRBV7-9,CASSLAQNYGYTF,TGTGCCAGCAGCTTAGCGCAGAACTATGGCTACACCTTC
TRBD2,TRBJ2-5,NA,TRBV4-3,CASSRSPGGQETQYF,TGCGCCAGCAGCCGATCCCCGGGAGGTCAAGAGACCCAGTACTTC
TRBD1,TRBJ2-5,NA,TRBV7-8,CASSLAGGAGETQYF,TGTGCCAGCAGCTTGGCAGGGGGCGCGGGAGAGACCCAGTACTTC
NA,TRBJ1-4,NA,TRBV4-1,CASSQESRPGNEKLFF,TGCGCCAGCAGCCAAGAGAGCCGGCCAGGTAATGAAAAACTGTTTTTT
NA,TRBJ1-1,NA,TRBV9,CASSVGIDSNTEAFF,TGTGCCAGCAGCGTAGGGATCGACAGTAACACTGAAGCTTTCTTT
TRBD1,TRBJ2-7,NA,TRBV4-1,CASSPGQGDAGGQYF,TGCGCCAGCAGCCCGGGACAGGGAGATGCTGGCGGGCAGTACTTC
TRBD1,TRBJ1-1,NA,TRBV7-2,CASSLVGQGDTEAFF,TGTGCCAGCAGCTTAGTGGGACAGGGGGACACTGAAGCTTTCTTT
TRBD1,TRBJ1-6,NA,TRBV4-3,CASSQADRDNSPLHF,TGCGCCAGCAGCCAGGCTGACAGGGACAATTCACCCCTCCACTTT
TRBD2,TRBJ2-1,NA,TRBV5-4,CASSGRAGGAEPSYNEQFF,TGTGCCAGCAGCGGTCGAGCGGGGGGCGCCGAGCCTTCCTACAATGAGCAGTTCTTC
NA,TRBJ1-6,NA,TRBV5-1,CASSLAKGNYNSPLHF,TGCGCCAGCAGCTTGGCCAAGGGGAATTATAATTCACCCCTCCACTTT
TRBD2,TRBJ2-2,NA,TRBV5-4,CASSLSGGALGELFF,TGTGCCAGCAGCCTAAGCGGGGGGGCCCTCGGGGAGCTGTTTTTT
TRBD1,TRBJ2-7,NA,TRBV10-3,CAISEPTGGSTYEQYF,TGTGCCATCAGTGAGCCGACAGGGGGCTCCACCTACGAGCAGTACTTC
TRBD1,TRBJ1-6,NA,TRBV5-6,CASSPNRGADNSPLHF,TGTGCCAGCAGCCCGAACAGGGGAGCGGATAATTCACCCCTCCACTTT
TRBD2,TRBJ2-7,few,TRBV7-6,CASSPPGGGFYEQYF,TGTGCCAGCAGCCCGCCGGGCGGGGGGTTTTACGAGCAGTACTTC
TRBD2,TRBJ2-7,NA,TRBV6-6,CASRLSGGAYEQYF,TGTGCCAGCAGACTTAGCGGGGGGGCCTACGAGCAGTACTTC
NA,TRBJ1-5,NA,TRBV5-8,CASSFVREMGPQHF,TGTGCCAGCAGCTTTGTACGGGAGATGGGGCCCCAGCATTTT
NA,TRBJ2-1,NA,TRBV11-2,CASSTRGRGSYNEQFF,TGTGCCAGCAGCACGAGGGGCCGGGGGTCTTACAATGAGCAGTTCTTC
NA,TRBJ2-1,NA,TRBV10-2,CASSASAGAPGNEQFF,TGCGCCAGCAGTGCATCGGCGGGGGCTCCTGGAAATGAGCAGTTCTTC
TRBD1,TRBJ1-2,once,TRBV5-1,CASSLAGGRSYGYTF,TGCGCCAGCAGCTTGGCAGGGGGAAGGAGCTATGGCTACACCTTC